This record concerns one T cell receptor beta chain sequence. Its antigen is unknown. Only in-frame clones appear in the TCRdb table, and some are missing; sequencing was by immunoSEQ multiplex PCR. Altogether approximately 68,000 clones are present, 80% to 90% being singletons, with the ten largest covering around 24%. The sample comes from a study of T cell responses to AZD1222 COVID-19 vaccine. The overall study: Second-dose timings of about 4 or about 12 weeks were pooled.

Looked up from germline, CDR1 is SGHVS and CDR2 is FQNEAQ. The CDR3 consists of 16 residues. V lost 4 bases, J lost 7 bases, and 7 bases stayed unmatched. Study-wide results and limits: Nearly half of spike-specific TCRs reportedly target variant regions that are unmutated in the B.1.351 and B.1.1.7 variants. Only 5 or 6 individuals given AZD1222 were seropositive at baseline. The donor group comprised mostly white British people and more females; the analysis possibly underestimated clonal diversity.

V and J are TRBV7-8 and TRBJ2-3; 14 bases align to TRBD2. The receptor's source is an adult in good health. Material: peripheral blood, obtained on day 0 of AZD1222 vaccination. DNA for the CDR3: TGTGCCAGCAGCTGGACTAGCGGGGGGCGGAGTCATACGCAGTATTTT. As protein: CASSWTSGGRSHTQYF.